A selection of T cell receptor beta chains follows, all from one sample in a study of T cells in Graves' hyperthyroidism and ophthalmopathy. In TCRdb, the multiplex PCR reads were re-called with MiXCR into one record per CDR3 protein. The sample carries about 600,000 distinct CDR3 sequences, 15% to 20% recorded once. Sequencing was performed on blood. Receptor source: a woman between 40 and 50 years old with Graves' ophthalmopathy. The CDR3 runs from the conserved cysteine through the conserved F or W. D genes are given only for firm matches. The size entry is marked missing in some rows and otherwise reads once, few, many or a size class.

>.|TRBV7-9|TRBJ2-1|.
CASSPAAGNEQFF
TGTGCCAGCAGCCCCGCGGCGGGAAATGAGCAGTTCTTC
>.|TRBV6-1|TRBJ1-1|many
CASSEATGHTEAFF
TGTGCCAGCAGTGAAGCAACAGGGCACACTGAAGCTTTCTTT
>TRBD1|TRBV11-2|TRBJ1-2|many
CASSWVKGALYGYTF
TGTGCCAGCAGCTGGGTTAAGGGGGCCCTCTATGGCTACACCTTC
>TRBD2|TRBV9|TRBJ2-1|.
CASSAQGTSGGAQHEQFF
TGTGCCAGCAGCGCCCAGGGGACTAGCGGGGGGGCCCAGCATGAGCAGTTCTTC
>.|TRBV5-6|TRBJ1-3|many
CASSRRSSGNTIYF
TGTGCCAGCAGCCGACGTTCCTCTGGAAACACCATATATTTT
>.|TRBV3-1|TRBJ2-3|many
CASSQSYATDTQYF
TGTGCCAGCAGCCAAAGCTACGCGACAGATACGCAGTATTTT
>TRBD2|TRBV11-3|TRBJ2-1|many
CASSSTSGGVSEQFF
TGTGCCAGCAGCTCGACTAGCGGGGGGGTGTCTGAGCAGTTCTTC
>TRBD2|TRBV20-1|TRBJ2-7|.
CSARGAGGRSYEQYF
TGCAGTGCTAGGGGGGCGGGAGGGAGATCCTACGAGCAGTACTTC
>TRBD1|TRBV19|TRBJ2-1|.
CASTNDRDNYNEQFF
TGTGCCAGTACTAATGACAGGGACAACTACAATGAGCAGTTCTTC
>TRBD2|TRBV11-2|TRBJ2-1|many
CASSPSGNPYNEQFF
TGTGCCAGCAGCCCTAGCGGGAATCCCTACAATGAGCAGTTCTTC